Following are 10 T cell receptor beta chains from one sample sequenced in a study of tumor-infiltrating lymphocytes in primary liver carcinoma. With a constant-region primer, TCR beta cDNA was made from about 0.5 ug of total RNA. Amplification in three nested multiplex PCR rounds with slightly modified ARM-PCR gave rise to TCR beta libraries. In the first two PCR rounds, TRBV1-TRBV30 forward primers were paired with a C-beta reverse primer, and each round lasted about 9 cycles. TCRdb re-analysed the multiplex PCR reads in MiXCR, keeping a single row per CDR3 protein. The table records around 190,000 distinct CDR3 sequences, roughly 80% of them present only once. It was from about 20-30 mg of unsorted bulk tissue that RNA and DNA were co-extracted. Sequenced sample: tumor tissue from primary liver carcinoma. The origin of the receptors is a man aged 35 to 55 with primary liver carcinoma and hepatitis B virus infection.

For this clonotype: The junction does not match germline at one end; this may be a read error. The chain joins TRBV28 to TRBJ2-1, with TRBD2 matching 15 bases. Germline CDR1 MDHEN, CDR2 SYDVKM. The CDR3 length is 18 residues. The CDR3 loop reads CTSSPLGLAGGPYNEQFF. In nucleotides, the CDR3 is TGTACCAGCAGTCCCCTCGGACTAGCGGGAGGGCCATACAATGAGCAGTTCTTC. The complete variable domain, with remaining parts taken from reference TRBV28 and TRBJ2-1, reads DVKVTQSSRYLVKRTGEKVFLECVQDMDHENMFWYRQDPGLGLRLIYFSYDVKMKEKGDIPEGYSVSREKKERFSLILESASTNQTSMYLCTSSPLGLAGGPYNEQFFGPGTRLTVL.

About this clonotype: One junction end disagrees with the germline gene, perhaps due to a read error. The chain combines TRBV12-3 or TRBV12-4 with TRBJ2-5; D might be TRBD1 or TRBD2, each matching 7 bases. There are 13 residues in the CDR3. CDR3: CASSLSGTVTQNF. The CDR3 DNA follows: TGTGCCAGCAGTCTAAGCGGGACAGTGACCCAGAACTTC.

The chain is built from TRBV29-1 and TRBJ2-2; tentative D call: TRBD1 (6 bases). The V gene's germline CDR1 is SQVTM and CDR2 ANQGSEA. The CDR3 length is 14 residues. Trimming removed 3 bases at V and 17 bases at J, with 25 bases between. CDR3 residues: CSVDSGVNTGEIFF. The CDR3 DNA reads as TGCAGCGTTGATTCAGGGGTGAACACCGGGGAGATATTTTTT.

About this clonotype itself: At one end the junction does not follow the germline gene, possibly because of a read error. This chain uses TRBV11-2 with TRBJ2-1, with D maybe TRBD2 (6 bases). The CDR3 spans 15 residues. In germline, CDR1 is SGHAT, CDR2 FQNNGV. The CDR3 DNA reads TGTGCCAACAGCCCCGGGACTTCTTCCTGCAATGAGCATTCCTTC. Residues: CANSPGTSSCNEHSF.

This clonotype occurred once. The chain uses TRBV29-1 and TRBJ2-1, with D possibly TRBD2 on 5 matching bases. The CDR3 covers 14 residues. Germline loops: CDR1 SQVTM, CDR2 ANQGSEA. Deletions cut 5 bases from V and 8 bases from J, with 19 bases between. The CDR3 coding sequence is TGCAGCGTTCGACGCAGAGTTGGAGGCGATGAGCAGTTCTTC. Its translation is CSVRRRVGGDEQFF.

V usage is TRBV5-6 and J usage is TRBJ1-6, with a tentative D call TRBD1 (5 bases). This CDR3 has 12 residues. Trimming left V 5 bases short and J 19 bases short, with 19 bases between. Germline assignment: CDR1 SGHDT and CDR2 YYEEEE. CDR3 loop: CASRFSGRGKHF. The CDR3 coding sequence is TGTGCCAGCAGATTCTCCGGACGGGGCAAACACTTT. The full variable domain, rest sourced from reference TRBV5-6 and TRBJ1-6, is DAGVTQSPTHLIKTRGQQVTLRCSPKSGHDTVSWYQQALGQGPQFIFQYYEEEERQRGNFPDRFSGHQFPNYSSELNVNALLLGDSALYLCASRFSGRGKHFGNGTRLTVT.

This clonotype was recorded a few times. The chain employs TRBV19 and TRBJ2-1; D might be TRBD2 (6 bases). Trimming pared 5 bases from V and 3 bases from J, leaving 11 bases between. The CDR3 sequence is 14 residues long. Germline values: CDR1 LNHDA, CDR2 SQIVND (reference sequence). The CDR3 DNA is TGTGCCAGTAGTCTCGGCGGGGTCTACAATGAGCAGTTCTTC. Translation gives CASSLGGVYNEQFF.

Turning to this clonotype: The junction differs from germline at one of its ends, possibly a read error. The chain couples TRBV5-1 to TRBJ2-7; D not certain. CDR3 length equals 15 residues. Germline lookup yields CDR1 SGHRS and CDR2 YFSETQ. In nucleotides, the CDR3 is TGCGCCAACAGCTTGGCATCTTCTGGTCCCTACGAGCAGTACTTC. Residues: CANSLASSGPYEQYF. Combining the CDR3 with reference TRBV5-1 and TRBJ2-7 gives the whole variable domain KAGVTQTPRYLIKTRGQQVTLSCSPISGHRSVSWYQQTPGQGLQFLFEYFSETQRNKGNFPGRFSGRQFSNSRSEMNVSTLELGDSALYLCANSLASSGPYEQYFGPGTRLTVT.

The chain links TRBV29-1 to TRBJ1-1; D perhaps matches TRBD1 (5 bases). Trimming cost V 8 bases and J 1 base, with 20 bases left between them. Germline V CDR1 and CDR2: SQVTM, ANQGSEA. CDR3 length: 15 amino acids. CDR3 region: CSIHESGHPNTEAFF. CDR3 nucleotides: TGCAGCATTCATGAGTCCGGACATCCGAACACTGAAGCTTTCTTT.

With regard to this clonotype: A much larger clone sits a single nucleotide away, making a read error possible. The conserved closing phenylalanine or tryptophan is absent in this CDR3, likely reflecting a read error. V is TRBV28 and J is TRBJ2-7, with TRBD1 identical over 8 bases. The V gene's germline CDR1 is MDHEN and CDR2 SYDVKM. This CDR3 is 12 amino acids long. Unmatched junction bases numbered 1, after V lost 2 bases and J lost 7 bases. CDR3 DNA sequence: TGTGCCAGCAGTTTAGGACAGGGAGAGCAGTACTTA. It is translated as CASSLGQGEQYL.